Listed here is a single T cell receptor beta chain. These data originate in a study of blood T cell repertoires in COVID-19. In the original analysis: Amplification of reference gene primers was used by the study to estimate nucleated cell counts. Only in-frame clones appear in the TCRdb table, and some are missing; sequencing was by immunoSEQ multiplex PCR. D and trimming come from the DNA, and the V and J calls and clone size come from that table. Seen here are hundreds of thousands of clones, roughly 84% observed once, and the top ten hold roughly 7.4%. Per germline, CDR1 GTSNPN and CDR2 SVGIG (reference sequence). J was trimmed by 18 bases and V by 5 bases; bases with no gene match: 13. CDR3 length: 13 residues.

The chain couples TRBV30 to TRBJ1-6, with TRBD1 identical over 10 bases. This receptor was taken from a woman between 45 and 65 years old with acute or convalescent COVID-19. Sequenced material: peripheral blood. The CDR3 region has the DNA TGTGCCTGGGGTGGACAGGGGGAGACGGCCTCCCACTTT. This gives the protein CAWGGQGETASHF.